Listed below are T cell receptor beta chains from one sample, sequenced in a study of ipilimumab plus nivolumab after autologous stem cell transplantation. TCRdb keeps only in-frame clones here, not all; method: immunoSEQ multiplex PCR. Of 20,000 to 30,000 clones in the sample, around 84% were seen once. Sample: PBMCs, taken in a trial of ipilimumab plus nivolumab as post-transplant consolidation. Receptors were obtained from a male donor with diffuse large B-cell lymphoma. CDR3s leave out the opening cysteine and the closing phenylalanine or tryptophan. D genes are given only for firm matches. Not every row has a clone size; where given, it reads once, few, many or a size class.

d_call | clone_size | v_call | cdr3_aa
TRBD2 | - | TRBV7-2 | ASQVAGGPDTQY
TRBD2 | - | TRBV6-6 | ASRSGGGADTQY
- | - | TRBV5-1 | ASSVGLGSNQPQH
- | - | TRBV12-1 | ANRTGSEHQPQH
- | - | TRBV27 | ASSPRRSGETQY
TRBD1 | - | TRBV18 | ASSPTGDSNQPQH
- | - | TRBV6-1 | ASRAQGLNTEAF
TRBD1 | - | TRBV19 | ASSFGTGGENTEAF
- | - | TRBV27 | ASLGLASDTQY
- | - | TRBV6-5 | ASSYRSEQY
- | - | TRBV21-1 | NAGTASYEQY
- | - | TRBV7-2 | ASRGGRGLETQY
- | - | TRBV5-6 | ASSLGAEAF
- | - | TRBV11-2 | ASSHEDRSGYT
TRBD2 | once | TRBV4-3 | ASSHKGGGGARNEQF
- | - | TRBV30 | AWSRGGGYTGELF